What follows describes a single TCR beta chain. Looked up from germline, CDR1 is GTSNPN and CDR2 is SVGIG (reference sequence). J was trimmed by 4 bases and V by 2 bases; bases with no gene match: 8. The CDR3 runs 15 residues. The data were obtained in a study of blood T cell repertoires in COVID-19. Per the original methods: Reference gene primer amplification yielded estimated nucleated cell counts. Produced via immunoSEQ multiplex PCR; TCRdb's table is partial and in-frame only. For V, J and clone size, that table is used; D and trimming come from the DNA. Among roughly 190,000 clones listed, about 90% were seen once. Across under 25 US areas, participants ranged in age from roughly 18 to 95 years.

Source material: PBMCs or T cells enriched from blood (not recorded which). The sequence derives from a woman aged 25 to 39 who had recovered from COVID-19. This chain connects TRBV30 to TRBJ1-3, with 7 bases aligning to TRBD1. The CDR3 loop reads CAWSLGGGAGNTIYF. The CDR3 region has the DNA TGTGCCTGGAGTCTCGGAGGGGGCGCGGGAAACACCATATATTTT. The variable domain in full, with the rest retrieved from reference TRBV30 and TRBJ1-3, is SQTIHQWPATLVQPVGSPLSLECTVEGTSNPNLYWYRQAAGRGLQLLFYSVGIGQISSEVPQNLSASRPQDRQFILSSKKLLLSDSGFYLCAWSLGGGAGNTIYFGEGSWLTVV.